Below are 19 T cell receptor beta chains sequenced from a single sample in a study of blood T cell repertoires in COVID-19. Repertoires were generated with immunoSEQ multiplex PCR, while TCRdb's copy carries only in-frame clones and drops some. The data hold 150,000 or so clones, with approximately 87% observed a single time. Sequenced material: peripheral blood. The receptor set was obtained from a man older than 75 with acute or convalescent COVID-19.

Points on this clone: Mismatch with germline at one junction end may stem from a read error. The V gene is TRBV29-1, the J gene TRBJ2-5, with a possible D match to TRBD1 (6 bases). Germline CDR1 is SQVTM and CDR2 is ANQGSEA. This CDR3 has 13 residues. The CDR3 DNA follows: TGCAGGGTTGAGGTGGGGGCGGGAGAGACCCAGTACTTC. Encoded protein: CRVEVGAGETQYF.

V usage is TRBV4-2 and J usage is TRBJ1-2; TRBD1 matches 9 bases. Trimming cost V 4 bases and J 6 bases; bases outside gene matches: 15. The germline V gene encodes CDR1 LGHNA and CDR2 YNFKEQ. CDR3 length: 17 residues. The CDR3 sequence is CASSRDRAAIVANGYTF. The CDR3 nucleotides read TGTGCCAGCAGCCGGGACAGGGCCGCCATAGTCGCTAATGGCTACACCTTC.

The sample holds one count of this clone. The chain is built from TRBV5-3 and TRBJ2-3; TRBD2 matches at 7 bases. TRBV5-3 is an ORF for which the function is uncertain. This CDR3 spans 14 amino acids. Trimming cost V 2 bases and J 1 base; bases outside gene matches: 1. The CDR3: CARSLAGRTDTQYF. The CDR3 coding sequence is TGTGCCAGAAGCTTAGCGGGACGCACAGATACGCAGTATTTT.

The chain couples TRBV5-4 to TRBJ2-7, with 8 bases matching TRBD1. Germline CDR1 is SGHNT and CDR2 is YYREEE (reference sequence). The CDR3 spans 15 residues. The V segment lost 2 bases and the J segment 6 bases; nucleotides outside the gene matches: 10. The CDR3 DNA follows: TGTGCCAGCAGCTTACAGGGGGTCTCCCCTCCCGAGCAGTACTTC. Its translation: CASSLQGVSPPEQYF. Drawing the rest from reference TRBV5-4 and TRBJ2-7, the complete variable domain is ETGVTQSPTHLIKTRGQQVTLRCSSQSGHNTVSWYQQALGQGPQFIFQYYREEENGRGNFPPRFSGLQFPNYSSELNVNALELDDSALYLCASSLQGVSPPEQYFGPGTRLTVT.

This clone came up once. V is TRBV9 and J is TRBJ2-7; D possibly corresponds to TRBD1 (6 bases). The ends were cut back, 1 base at V and 0 bases at J, with 11 bases in the middle. Germline V lookup: CDR1 SGDLS, CDR2 YYNGEE. There are 15 residues in the CDR3. This chain's CDR3 is CASSVSQGSSYEQYF. In DNA form, the CDR3 reads TGTGCCAGCAGCGTATCACAGGGCAGCTCCTACGAGCAGTACTTC.

V usage is TRBV6-4 and J usage is TRBJ2-7; 9 bases fit TRBD2. The CDR3 consists of 14 residues. J lost 4 bases, V lost 3 bases, and 4 bases had no gene match. Germline CDR1 and CDR2: MRHNA and SNTAGT. CDR3 DNA: TGTGCCAGCAGTGAGAGAAGCGGGGGGTACGAGCAGTACTTC. Protein: CASSERSGGYEQYF.

The chain employs TRBV19 and TRBJ1-1, with D tentatively TRBD1 (5 bases). V lost 2 bases, J lost 5 bases, and 15 bases lay in between. This CDR3 is built from 15 residues. From germline, CDR1 is LNHDA and CDR2 SQIVND (reference sequence). In nucleotides, the CDR3 is TGTGCCAGTAGTATACTCCCAGGACGGGGGACTGAAGCTTTCTTT. Protein sequence: CASSILPGRGTEAFF. Full variable domain (remainder filled in from reference TRBV19 and TRBJ1-1): DGGITQSPKYLFRKEGQNVTLSCEQNLNHDAMYWYRQDPGQGLRLIYYSQIVNDFQKGDIAEGYSVSREKKESFPLTVTSAQKNPTAFYLCASSILPGRGTEAFFGQGTRLTVV.

This chain joins TRBV25-1 and TRBJ1-6; a possible D gene is TRBD1 (5 bases). Germline V lookup: CDR1 MGHDK, CDR2 SYGVNS. The CDR3 has 15 amino acids. V was shortened by 0 bases and J by 6 bases, with 9 bases between the two germline ends. CDR3 bases: TGTGCCAGCAGTGAATATCAGGGTGGTAATTCACCCCTCCACTTT. The encoded protein is CASSEYQGGNSPLHF.

The chain couples TRBV19 to TRBJ2-1; 14 bases match TRBD2. Germline loops: CDR1 LNHDA, CDR2 SQIVND (reference sequence). V shed 0 bases, J shed 7 bases, and the junction held 11 bases outside the gene matches. The CDR3 covers 19 residues. CDR3 bases: TGTGCCAGTAGTATAGACCCCGGGACTAGCGGGAGAAAAAGGAATGAGCAGTTCTTC. Amino acid sequence: CASSIDPGTSGRKRNEQFF.

The chain is built from TRBV6-1 and TRBJ2-5; tentative D call: TRBD2 (5 bases). The germline CDR1 and CDR2 sequences are MNHNS and SASEGT. The CDR3 contains 15 residues. The V gene lost 2 bases and the J gene lost 5 bases, with 15 bases spanning the gap. In DNA form, the CDR3 reads TGTGCCAGCAGTGAACCCGGGGTCCGTCGGGAGACCCAGTACTTC. Translated, it gives CASSEPGVRRETQYF.

The chain has TRBV6-5 and TRBJ1-2; 7 nucleotides agree with TRBD1. This CDR3 spans 13 amino acids. The ends lost 6 bases at V and 2 bases at J; junction bases unmatched: 3. Germline values: CDR1 MNHEY, CDR2 SVGAGI. CDR3 DNA sequence: TGTGCCAGCAGGACAGGGAACAACTATGGCTACACCTTC. Translated: CASRTGNNYGYTF.

V is TRBV19 and J is TRBJ2-6; TRBD2 is a possible D gene (6 bases). The germline V gene encodes CDR1 LNHDA and CDR2 SQIVND (reference sequence). Trimming took off 4 bases at V and 1 base at J, with 14 bases between the two ends. The CDR3 is made up of 17 amino acids. The CDR3 is CASSRPPGGSGANVLTF. The CDR3 DNA reads as TGTGCCAGTAGTAGACCCCCTGGAGGGTCTGGGGCCAACGTCCTGACTTTC.

The chain recombines TRBV3-1 (or the pseudogene TRBV3-2) with TRBJ1-1; no clear D. Looked up from germline, CDR1 is LGHDT and CDR2 is YNNKEL (reference sequence). The CDR3 spans 17 residues. The V end lost 0 bases, the J end lost 5 bases, and 19 bases lay between the germline ends. The CDR3 here is CASSQEGRLPSRTEAFF. The CDR3 DNA reads TGTGCCAGCAGCCAAGAAGGCAGGCTTCCATCAAGGACTGAAGCTTTCTTT.

The chain links TRBV3-1 (or the pseudogene TRBV3-2) to TRBJ2-1, with 13 bases fitting TRBD2. The germline CDR1 and CDR2 sequences are LGHDT and YNNKEL (reference sequence). CDR3 length: 15 residues. Unmatched junction bases numbered 1, after V lost 5 bases and J lost 3 bases. CDR3 region: CASSWTSGGYNEQFF. The CDR3 region has the DNA TGTGCCAGCAGCTGGACTAGCGGGGGCTACAATGAGCAGTTCTTC.

The J gene is TRBJ1-2, the V gene TRBV7-2; TRBD1 aligns across 7 bases. The CDR3 totals 14 residues. The V segment lost 5 bases and the J segment 1 base; nucleotides outside the gene matches: 4. CDR1 and CDR2 (germline): SGHTA, FQGNSA. CDR3: CASSRDRVNYGYTF. DNA of the CDR3: TGTGCCAGCAGCAGGGACAGAGTTAACTATGGCTACACCTTC.

CDR3 DNA: TGTGCCAGCAGTTGGGGACTGAGCAATGAGCAGTTCTTC. Residues: CASSWGLSNEQFF. This chain uses TRBV12-3 or TRBV12-4 with TRBJ2-1, with a tentative D call TRBD2 (6 bases). Trimming shortened V by 4 bases and J by 6 bases, and 10 bases separated the two germline ends. The CDR3 totals 13 residues.

The chain links TRBV5-4 to TRBJ1-4; 7 nucleotides agree with TRBD1. Germline V gene data show CDR1 as SGHNT and CDR2 as YYREEE (reference sequence). V trimming: 5 bases; J trimming: 8 bases; junction bases outside the gene matches: 9. The CDR3 is 14 residues long. Here the CDR3 reads CASRPQGLEEKLFF. The CDR3 DNA is TGTGCCAGCAGGCCACAGGGGCTGGAGGAAAAACTGTTTTTT.

The genes are TRBV9 and TRBJ2-2; D is possibly TRBD1 (5 bases). Trimming removed 0 bases from V and 5 bases from J, with 17 bases in between. The CDR3 consists of 17 residues. CDR1 and CDR2 (germline): SGDLS, YYNGEE. DNA for the CDR3: TGTGCCAGCAGCGTAGAATGGGGCCGCACCCTTACCGGGGAGCTGTTTTTT. Its translation: CASSVEWGRTLTGELFF.

The rearrangement links TRBV11-2 to TRBJ2-1, with 7 positions matching TRBD2. CDR1 and CDR2 from the germline V gene are SGHAT and FQNNGV. With V trimmed by 2 bases and J by 5 bases, 3 bases remained unmatched. The CDR3 runs 14 residues. The CDR3 coding sequence is TGTGCCAGCAGCTTAAGTCTAGCGGACAATGAGCAGTTCTTC. It codes for CASSLSLADNEQFF.